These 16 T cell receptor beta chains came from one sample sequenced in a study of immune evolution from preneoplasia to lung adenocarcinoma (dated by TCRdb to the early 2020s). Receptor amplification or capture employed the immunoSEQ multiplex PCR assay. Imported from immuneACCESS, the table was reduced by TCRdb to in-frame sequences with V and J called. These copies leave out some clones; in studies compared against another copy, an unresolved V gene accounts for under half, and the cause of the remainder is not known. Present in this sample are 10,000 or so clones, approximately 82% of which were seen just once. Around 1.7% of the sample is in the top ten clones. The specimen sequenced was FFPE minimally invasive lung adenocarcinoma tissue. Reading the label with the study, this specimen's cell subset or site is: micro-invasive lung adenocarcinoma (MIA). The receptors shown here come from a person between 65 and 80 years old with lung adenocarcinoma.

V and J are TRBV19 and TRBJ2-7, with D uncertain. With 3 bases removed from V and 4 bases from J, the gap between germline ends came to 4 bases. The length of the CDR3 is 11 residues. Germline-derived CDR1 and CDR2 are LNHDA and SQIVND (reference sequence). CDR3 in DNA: TGTGCCAGTAGTATGGGTTACGAGCAGTACTTC. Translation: CASSMGYEQYF.

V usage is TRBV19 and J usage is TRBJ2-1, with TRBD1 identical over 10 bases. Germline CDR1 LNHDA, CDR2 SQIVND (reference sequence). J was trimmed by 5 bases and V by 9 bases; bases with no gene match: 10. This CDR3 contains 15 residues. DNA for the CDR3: TGTGCCAGACTCAGAAGGACAGGGGGTAACAATGAGCAGTTCTTC. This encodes CARLRRTGGNNEQFF.

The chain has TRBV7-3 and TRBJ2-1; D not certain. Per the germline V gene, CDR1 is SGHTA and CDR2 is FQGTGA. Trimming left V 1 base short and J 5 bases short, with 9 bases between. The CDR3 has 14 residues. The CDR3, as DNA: TGTGCCAGCAGCTTAATAGCCCCCCACAATGAGCAGTTCTTC. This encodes CASSLIAPHNEQFF.

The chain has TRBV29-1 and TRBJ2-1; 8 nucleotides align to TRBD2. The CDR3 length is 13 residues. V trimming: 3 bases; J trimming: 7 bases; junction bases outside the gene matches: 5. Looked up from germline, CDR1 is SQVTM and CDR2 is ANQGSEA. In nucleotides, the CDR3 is TGCAGCGTTGACGGGGCGGGGGGAAATGAGCAGTTCTTC. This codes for CSVDGAGGNEQFF.

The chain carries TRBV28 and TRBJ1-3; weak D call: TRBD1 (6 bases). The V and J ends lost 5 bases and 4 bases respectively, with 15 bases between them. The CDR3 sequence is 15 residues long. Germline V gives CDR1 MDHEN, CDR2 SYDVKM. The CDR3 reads CASSDQGRFGNTIYF. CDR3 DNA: TGTGCCAGCAGTGATCAGGGGCGGTTCGGAAACACCATATATTTT.

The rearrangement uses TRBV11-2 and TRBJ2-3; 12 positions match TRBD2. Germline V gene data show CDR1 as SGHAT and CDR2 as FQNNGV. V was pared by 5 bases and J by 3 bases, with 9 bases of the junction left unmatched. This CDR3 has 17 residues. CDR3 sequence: CASSNALTSGRTDTQYF. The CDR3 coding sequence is TGTGCCAGCAGCAACGCACTGACTAGCGGGAGAACAGATACGCAGTATTTT.

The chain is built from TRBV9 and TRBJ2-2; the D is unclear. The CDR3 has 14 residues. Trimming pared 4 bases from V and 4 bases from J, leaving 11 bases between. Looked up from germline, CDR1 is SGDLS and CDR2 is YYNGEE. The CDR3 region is CASSPQEPTGELFF. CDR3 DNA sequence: TGTGCCAGCAGCCCCCAAGAGCCCACCGGGGAGCTGTTTTTT.

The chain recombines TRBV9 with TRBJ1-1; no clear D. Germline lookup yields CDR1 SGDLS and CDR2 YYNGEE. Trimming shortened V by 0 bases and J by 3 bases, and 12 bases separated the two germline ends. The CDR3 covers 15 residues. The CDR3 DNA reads TGTGCCAGCAGCGTAGGGGCGGGTTTGGACACTGAAGCTTTCTTT. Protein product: CASSVGAGLDTEAFF. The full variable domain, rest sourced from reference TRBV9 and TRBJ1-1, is DSGVTQTPKHLITATGQRVTLRCSPRSGDLSVYWYQQSLDQGLQFLIQYYNGEERAKGNILERFSAQQFPDLHSELNLSSLELGDSALYFCASSVGAGLDTEAFFGQGTRLTVV.

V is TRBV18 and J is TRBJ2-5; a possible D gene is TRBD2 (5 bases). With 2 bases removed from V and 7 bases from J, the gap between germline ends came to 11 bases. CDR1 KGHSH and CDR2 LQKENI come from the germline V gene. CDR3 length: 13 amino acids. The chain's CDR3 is CASSPSDRGTQYF. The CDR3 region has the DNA TGTGCCAGCTCACCATCGGACCGGGGGACCCAGTACTTC.

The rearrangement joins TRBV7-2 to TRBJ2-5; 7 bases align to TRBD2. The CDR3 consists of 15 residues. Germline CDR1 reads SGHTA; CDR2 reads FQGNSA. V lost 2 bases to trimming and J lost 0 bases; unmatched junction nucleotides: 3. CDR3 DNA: TGTGCCAGCAGCTTACAGCGGGGAAACCAAGAGACCCAGTACTTC. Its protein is CASSLQRGNQETQYF.

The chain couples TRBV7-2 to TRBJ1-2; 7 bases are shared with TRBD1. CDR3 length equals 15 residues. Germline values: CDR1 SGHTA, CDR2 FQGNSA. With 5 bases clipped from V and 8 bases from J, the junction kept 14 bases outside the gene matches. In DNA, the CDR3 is TGTGCCAGCAGCCCACCGCCGGGACAGATGCAGGGCTACACCTTC. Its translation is CASSPPPGQMQGYTF.

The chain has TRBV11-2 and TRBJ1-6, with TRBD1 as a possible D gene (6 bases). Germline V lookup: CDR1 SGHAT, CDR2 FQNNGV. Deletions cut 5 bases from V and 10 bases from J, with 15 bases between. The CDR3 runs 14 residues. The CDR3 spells CASSQGQIGSPLHF. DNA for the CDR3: TGTGCCAGCAGCCAGGGGCAAATTGGGTCACCCCTCCACTTT.

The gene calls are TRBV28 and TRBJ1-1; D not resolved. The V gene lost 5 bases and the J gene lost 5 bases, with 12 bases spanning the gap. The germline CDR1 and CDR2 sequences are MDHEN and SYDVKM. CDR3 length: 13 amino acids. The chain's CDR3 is CASSPAGVTEAFF. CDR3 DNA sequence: TGTGCCAGCAGTCCTGCCGGGGTTACTGAAGCTTTCTTT.

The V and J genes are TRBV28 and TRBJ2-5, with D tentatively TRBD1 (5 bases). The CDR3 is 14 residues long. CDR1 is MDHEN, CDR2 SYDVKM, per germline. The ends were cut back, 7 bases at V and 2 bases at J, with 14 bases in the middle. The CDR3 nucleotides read TGTGCCAGCAATTGGGCAGGGTGGCAAGAGACCCAGTACTTC. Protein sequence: CASNWAGWQETQYF.

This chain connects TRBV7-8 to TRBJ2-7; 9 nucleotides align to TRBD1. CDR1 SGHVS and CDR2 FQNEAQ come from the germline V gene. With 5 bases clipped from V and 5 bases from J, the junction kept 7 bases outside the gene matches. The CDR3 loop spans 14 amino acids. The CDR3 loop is CASSQQGAGNEQYF. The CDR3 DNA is TGTGCCAGCAGCCAACAGGGGGCCGGGAACGAGCAGTACTTC. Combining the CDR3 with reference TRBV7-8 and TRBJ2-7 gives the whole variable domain GAGVSQSPRYKVAKRGQDVALRCDPISGHVSLFWYQQALGQGPEFLTYFQNEAQLDKSGLPSDRFFAERPEGSVSTLKIQRTQQEDSAVYLCASSQQGAGNEQYFGPGTRLTVT.

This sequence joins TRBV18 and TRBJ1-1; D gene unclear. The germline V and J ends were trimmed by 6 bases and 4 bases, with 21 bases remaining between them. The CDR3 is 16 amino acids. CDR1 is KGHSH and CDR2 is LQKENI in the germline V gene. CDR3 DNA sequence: TGTGCCAGCTCCCCAGATCGGCAGTTGATAGTCACTGAAGCTTTCTTT. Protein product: CASSPDRQLIVTEAFF. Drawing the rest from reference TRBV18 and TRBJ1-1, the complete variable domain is NAGVMQNPRHLVRRRGQEARLRCSPMKGHSHVYWYRQLPEEGLKFMVYLQKENIIDESGMPKERFSAEFPKEGPSILRIQQVVRGDSAAYFCASSPDRQLIVTEAFFGQGTRLTVV.